The 11 T cell receptor beta chains presented below share a single source sample, sequenced in a study of human T cells and chemical hapten exposure. MiXCR was run by TCRdb on the RACE reads, yielding one entry per CDR3 protein. The sample consists of approximately 97,000 distinct CDR3 sequences, 27% of them appearing once. The time point here: patch test 3, about 24 weeks after DPC sensitization. As for treatment: therapeutic diphenylcyclopropenone sensitization with weekly scalp DPC. Sample: whole blood, taken in connection with sensitization to the hapten diphenylcyclopropenone (DPC). Every receptor here comes from a man between 35 and 55 years old with alopecia areata. Some clones in this sample may be carry-over from other donors' samples.

This clonotype has more than one count but fewer than ten. The rearrangement links TRBV5-6 to TRBJ1-6; D uncertain. CDR1 and CDR2 (germline): SGHDT, YYEEEE. V was cut by 0 bases and J by 6 bases, with 7 bases left in between. The CDR3 contains 14 residues. In nucleotides, the CDR3 is TGTGCCAGCAGCTTGGCCTGGAGTAATTCACCCCTCCACTTT. It is translated as CASSLAWSNSPLHF.

This clonotype was seen a handful of times. The chain uses TRBV12-3 or TRBV12-4 and TRBJ2-7; 9 positions match TRBD1. J gave up 3 bases and V 6 bases, and 6 bases lay outside the gene matches. The CDR3 spans 14 residues. The CDR3 DNA reads as TGTGCCAGCAGCACAACAGGGGGCAACTACGAGCAGTACTTC. Encoded protein: CASSTTGGNYEQYF.

This clonotype was observed a handful of times. The chain is built from TRBV28 and TRBJ2-1; D may be TRBD2 (7 bases). The CDR3 is 14 amino acids. Trimming took off 6 bases at V and 3 bases at J, with 12 bases between the two ends. CDR1 and CDR2 (germline): MDHEN, SYDVKM. The CDR3 DNA follows: TGTGCCAGCAGCGGGGGGCAAGTCTACAATGAGCAGTTCTTC. This encodes CASSGGQVYNEQFF.

The chain has TRBV6-6 and TRBJ2-7; no clear D gene. The CDR3 length is 14 residues. Trimming stripped 0 bases from V and 2 bases from J, with 8 bases between. Germline CDR1 is MNHNY and CDR2 is SVGAGI (reference sequence). CDR3 nucleotides: TGTGCCAGCAGTTACTCTGGCTCGGCCTACGAGCAGTACTTC. This codes for CASSYSGSAYEQYF.

This clonotype has more than one count but fewer than ten. The chain has TRBV12-3 or TRBV12-4 and TRBJ2-3, with D perhaps TRBD1 or TRBD2 (7 bases each). The V and J ends lost 3 bases and 2 bases respectively, with 18 bases between them. The CDR3 has 17 amino acids. This chain's CDR3 is CASSFDPRGGHTDTQYF. CDR3 DNA sequence: TGTGCCAGCAGTTTCGACCCCAGGGGGGGCCACACAGATACGCAGTATTTT.

This clonotype occurred a few times. The chain couples TRBV10-3 to TRBJ2-1; 8 bases are shared with TRBD2. The CDR3 loop spans 15 amino acids. Germline trimming cut 5 bases from V and 2 bases from J; bases unmatched to any gene: 5. The germline V gene encodes CDR1 ENHRY and CDR2 SYGVKD. CDR3 nucleotides: TGTGCCATCAGTCGGAGCGGGAGAACCTACAATGAGCAGTTCTTC. This codes for CAISRSGRTYNEQFF.

This clonotype has just a few counts. The V call is TRBV29-1, the J call TRBJ1-2, with D unresolved. V was clipped by 1 base and J by 3 bases, with 15 bases between them. This CDR3 is built from 15 residues. Germline loops: CDR1 SQVTM, CDR2 ANQGSEA. CDR3 loop: CSVEVANTGHYGYTF. In DNA, the CDR3 is TGCAGCGTTGAAGTGGCGAACACGGGCCACTATGGCTACACCTTC. Together with reference TRBV29-1 and TRBJ1-2, the CDR3 gives the full variable domain: SAVISQKPSRDICQRGTSLTIQCQVDSQVTMMFWYRQQPGQSLTLIATANQGSEATYESGFVIDKFPISRPNLTFSTLTVSNMSPEDSSIYLCSVEVANTGHYGYTFGSGTRLTVV.

The chain recombines TRBV4-1 with TRBJ1-4, with D possibly matching TRBD1 (6 bases). Trimming removed 0 bases from V and 0 bases from J, with 8 bases in between. This CDR3 spans 16 amino acids. CDR1 is MGHRA and CDR2 is YSYEKL in the germline V gene. The CDR3 region has the DNA TGCGCCAGCAGCCAAGATTCAGGGGCAACTAATGAAAAACTGTTTTTT. It translates to CASSQDSGATNEKLFF.

The rearrangement links TRBV28 to TRBJ1-2; 10 positions agree with TRBD1. The CDR3 length is 15 residues. V lost 6 bases, J lost 7 bases, and 11 bases stayed unmatched. Germline V lookup: CDR1 MDHEN, CDR2 SYDVKM. CDR3 coding DNA: TGTGCCAGCAGGCCCGCCCTAGGACAGGGGGGTGGCTACACCTTC. This translates into CASRPALGQGGGYTF.

This clonotype was seen only a few times. The V and J genes are TRBV28 and TRBJ1-6; D is undetermined. V was shortened by 7 bases and J by 0 bases, with 4 bases between the two germline ends. Per germline, CDR1 MDHEN and CDR2 SYDVKM. This CDR3 is 13 amino acids long. CDR3 nucleotide sequence: TGTGCCAGCAAGTTCTCCTATAATTCACCCCTCCACTTT. Amino acids: CASKFSYNSPLHF.

This clonotype was picked up a small number of times. V gene TRBV4-1 combines with J gene TRBJ1-6; maybe TRBD1 (6 bases). CDR3 length equals 13 residues. V dropped 5 bases and J dropped 10 bases, with 12 bases sitting between them. CDR1 is MGHRA and CDR2 is YSYEKL in the germline V gene. CDR3 loop: CASSSTGSSPLHF. CDR3 nucleotide sequence: TGCGCCAGCAGCAGCACAGGGAGCTCACCCCTCCACTTT.